The entry that follows covers one TCR beta chain sequence. As yet, its antigen is unknown. The PCR contained 60 Vbeta and 13 Jbeta primers. Assay used: immunoSEQ multiplex PCR; TCRdb lists only in-frame clones, some missing. The sample lists around 120,000 clones, approximately 79% occurring once. This sample is drawn from a study of cytomegalovirus exposure and HLA in healthy donors. Findings and caveats of the study: Per a later analysis, roughly 17,000 TCR beta sequences showed association with HLA alleles at 0.05 false discovery rate. High sensitivity and specificity were reportedly achieved when the classifier diagnosed cytomegalovirus status. A missense variant in DCLRE1C was later tied to TCR beta V- and J-gene trimming.

The germline V gene has CDR1 SGHRS and CDR2 YFSETQ. Losses at the gene ends were 0 bases for V and 6 bases for J; bases not matched to a gene: 3. CDR3 size: 13 residues. This sequence was found in a man aged 45 to 65 in good health and CMV-seropositive. The chain couples TRBV5-1 to TRBJ2-7; 7 bases agree with TRBD1. Sequenced sample: PBMCs. The CDR3 spells CASSLVTGVEQYF. The CDR3 nucleotides are TGCGCCAGCAGCTTGGTCACAGGGGTCGAGCAGTACTTC.